In its sample, the clone carrying this TCR beta chain was seen once. Its antigen is unknown. Vbeta (60) and Jbeta (13) primers were used in the PCR. The assay was immunoSEQ multiplex PCR, and TCRdb's table has in-frame clones only and misses some. The sample shows under 200,000 clones, around 79% of them seen only once. This entry is derived from a study of cytomegalovirus exposure and HLA in healthy donors. Study findings and constraints: Further analysis, carried out later, found HLA-associated TCR beta chains more clonally expanded than equally common other chains. The authors considered a cluster of highly shared sequence variants likely to be a sequencing artifact. The study listed 164 cytomegalovirus-associated TCR beta chains.

V lost 1 base and J 0 bases, leaving 14 bases between the germline ends. The CDR3 spans 17 residues. Germline loops: CDR1 SGHNT, CDR2 YYREEE (reference sequence). This sequence was found in a woman aged 40 to 49 in good health and CMV-seronegative. The sequenced sample consisted of PBMCs. The chain recombines TRBV5-4 with TRBJ2-1; weak D call: TRBD1 (5 bases). CDR3 amino acids: CASSLSEGVSSYNEQFF. DNA of the CDR3: TGTGCCAGCAGCTTGTCAGAAGGGGTGAGCTCCTACAATGAGCAGTTCTTC.